A selection of T cell receptor beta chains follows, all from one sample in a study of blood T cells in healthy people across ages. Each CDR3 protein gets one entry after TCRdb re-called the 5' RACE reads with MiXCR. Of 1.5 million to 1.9 million distinct CDR3 sequences listed, approximately 39% are singletons. The sample taken for sequencing was blood. Receptors were obtained from a woman younger than 35 in good health. Both conserved end residues are part of each CDR3. D genes are given only for firm matches. Clone sizes are given selectively: once, few, many, or a class where the clone is expanded.

>TRBV28|15|TRBD1|-|TRBJ1-5
CASSPAGTGVQPQHF
TGTGCCAGCAGTCCCGCCGGGACAGGGGTGCAGCCCCAGCATTTT
>TRBV4-3|14|-|few|TRBJ2-7
CASSQHQDSYEQYF
TGCGCCAGTAGCCAACACCAGGACAGCTACGAGCAGTACTTC
>TRBV5-1|16|-|once|TRBJ1-1
CACSSRGRDMNTEAFF
TGCGCCTGCAGTTCCCGGGGGAGAGACATGAACACTGAAGCTTTCTTT
>TRBV5-1|13|-|few|TRBJ2-4
CASSLGQSNIQYF
TGCGCCAGCAGCTTGGGACAGTCGAACATTCAGTACTTC
>TRBV20-1|15|TRBD2|-|TRBJ2-3
CSARRASGRTDTQYF
TGCAGTGCACGCCGGGCTAGCGGGAGAACAGATACGCAGTATTTT
>TRBV2|15|-|-|TRBJ2-3
CANRRERLSTDTQYF
TGTGCCAATCGGAGGGAGCGCCTGAGCACAGATACGCAGTATTTT
>TRBV29-1|11|TRBD1|-|TRBJ1-2
CSAGQGDGYTF
TGCAGCGCGGGACAGGGCGATGGCTACACCTTC
>TRBV25-1|11|-|-|TRBJ2-7
CASIQAYEQYF
TGTGCCAGCATCCAGGCCTACGAGCAGTACTTC
>TRBV28|13|-|few|TRBJ2-7
CASSPPTRREQYF
TGTGCCAGCAGCCCTCCGACCCGACGCGAGCAGTACTTC
>TRBV2|13|-|-|TRBJ1-2
CASSRGVSTGYTF
TGTGCCAGCAGTCGGGGGGTATCGACGGGCTACACCTTC
>TRBV5-6|13|-|-|TRBJ2-1
CASSRDSGGEQFF
TGTGCCAGCAGTAGGGACTCCGGGGGAGAGCAGTTCTTC
>TRBV7-3|14|TRBD1|-|TRBJ2-3
CASSFTTGADTQYF
TGTGCCAGCAGCTTCACCACAGGGGCAGATACGCAGTATTTT
>TRBV28|12|-|-|TRBJ2-4
CASSLVPGIQYF
TGTGCCAGCAGTTTAGTACCCGGCATTCAGTACTTC
>TRBV10-3|16|-|-|TRBJ2-3
CAIRAAASLSTDKQYF
TGTGCCATCAGGGCCGCGGCTAGCTTAAGCACAGATAAGCAGTATTTT
>TRBV7-2|15|TRBD2|-|TRBJ2-7
CASSLDRGGFYEQYF
TGTGCCAGCAGCTTGGATCGGGGGGGCTTCTACGAGCAGTACTTC
>TRBV10-3|15|TRBD2|few|TRBJ2-3
CAISESGLAPDTQYF
TGTGCCATCAGTGAGTCCGGACTAGCCCCAGATACGCAGTATTTT
>TRBV20-1|15|-|few|TRBJ1-1
CSARPAGTMNTEAFF
TGCAGTGCTAGACCCGCAGGGACAATGAACACTGAAGCTTTCTTT
>TRBV6-5|12|-|few|TRBJ2-1
CASSPMGAEQFF
TGTGCCAGCAGTCCGATGGGGGCGGAGCAGTTCTTC
>TRBV6-4|15|-|once|TRBJ2-2
CASSDGEAGTGELFF
TGTGCCAGCAGTGACGGGGAGGCGGGCACCGGGGAGCTGTTTTTT
>TRBV5-1|14|TRBD2|medium-sized|TRBJ2-1
CASRVERGVSEQFF
TGCGCCAGCAGAGTCGAGCGGGGTGTTAGTGAGCAGTTCTTC
>TRBV15|16|-|few|TRBJ2-4
CATSRDWPGAKNIQYF
TGTGCCACCAGCAGAGATTGGCCAGGTGCCAAAAACATTCAGTACTTC
>TRBV4-3|16|TRBD2|once|TRBJ2-5
CASSQDSSGGRETQDF
TGCGCCAGCAGCCAAGATAGTAGCGGGGGTAGAGAGACCCAGGACTTC